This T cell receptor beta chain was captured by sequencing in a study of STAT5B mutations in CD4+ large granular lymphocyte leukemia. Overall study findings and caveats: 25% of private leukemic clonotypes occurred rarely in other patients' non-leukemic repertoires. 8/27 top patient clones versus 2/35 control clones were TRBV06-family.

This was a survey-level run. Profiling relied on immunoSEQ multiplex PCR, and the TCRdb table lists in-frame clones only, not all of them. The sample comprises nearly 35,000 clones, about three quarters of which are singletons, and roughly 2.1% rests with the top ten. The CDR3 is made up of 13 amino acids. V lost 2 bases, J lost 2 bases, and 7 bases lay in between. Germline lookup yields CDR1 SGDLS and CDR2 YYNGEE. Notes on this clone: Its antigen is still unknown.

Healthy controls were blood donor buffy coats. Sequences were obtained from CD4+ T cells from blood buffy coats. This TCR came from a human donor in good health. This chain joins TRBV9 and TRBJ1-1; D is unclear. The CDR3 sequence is CASSVSTNTEAFF. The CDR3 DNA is TGTGCCAGCAGCGTTAGTACTAACACTGAAGCTTTCTTT.